There are a few counts of the clone carrying this T cell receptor beta chain. There are 15 residues in the CDR3. The V gene lost 1 base and the J gene lost 4 bases, with 13 bases spanning the gap. Germline lookup yields CDR1 SGHRS and CDR2 YFSETQ. These data are taken from a study of control samples from healthy donors and cancer patients. Clones were sequenced by immunoSEQ multiplex PCR, and TCRdb holds only the in-frame ones, with some missing. The table has roughly 30,000 clones, roughly 85% seen once. Input material: formalin-fixed, paraffin-embedded tissue. The receptor's source is a female donor with melanoma. V is TRBV5-1 and J is TRBJ2-3; D is unclear. CDR3 region: CASSLSGQTADTQYF. The CDR3, as DNA: TGCGCCAGCAGCTTGTCGGGCCAGACGGCAGATACGCAGTATTTT.